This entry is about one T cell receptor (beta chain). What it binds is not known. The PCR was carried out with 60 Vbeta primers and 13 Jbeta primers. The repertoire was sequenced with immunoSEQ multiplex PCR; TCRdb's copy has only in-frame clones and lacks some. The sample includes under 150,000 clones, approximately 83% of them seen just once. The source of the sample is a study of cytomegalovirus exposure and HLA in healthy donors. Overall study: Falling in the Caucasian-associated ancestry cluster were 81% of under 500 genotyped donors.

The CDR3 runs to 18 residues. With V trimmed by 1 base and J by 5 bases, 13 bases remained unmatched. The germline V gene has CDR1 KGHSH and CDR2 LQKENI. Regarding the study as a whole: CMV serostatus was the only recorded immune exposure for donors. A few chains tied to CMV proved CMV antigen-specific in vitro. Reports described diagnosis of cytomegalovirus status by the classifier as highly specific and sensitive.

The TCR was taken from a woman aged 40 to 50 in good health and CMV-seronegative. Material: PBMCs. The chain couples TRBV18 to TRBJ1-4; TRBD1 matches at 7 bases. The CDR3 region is CASSPQVAGGILNEKLFF. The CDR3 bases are TGTGCCAGCTCACCACAGGTGGCAGGGGGTATCCTCAATGAAAAACTGTTTTTT. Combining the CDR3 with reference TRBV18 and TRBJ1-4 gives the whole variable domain NAGVMQNPRHLVRRRGQEARLRCSPMKGHSHVYWYRQLPEEGLKFMVYLQKENIIDESGMPKERFSAEFPKEGPSILRIQQVVRGDSAAYFCASSPQVAGGILNEKLFFGSGTQLSVL.